This record covers a single T cell receptor (beta chain). Its antigen is not identified. Over several immunoSEQ plates, each subset's genomic DNA was distributed in even portions. Generated by immunoSEQ multiplex PCR, the TCRdb table keeps only in-frame clones and is missing some. The repertoire has 2 million to 3 million clones, approximately 94% of them found once; the top ten carry more than 0.35%. The sample comes from a study of shared clonotypes between healthy human individuals. CD45RA+ naive and CD45RA-negative memory subsets were separated from CD4+ cells. Study-wide findings and caveats: Shared clonotypes across all four donors exceeded non-shared ones in generation probability. Among donors, clonotype sharing was expected to be affected by sequencing depth.

The length of the CDR3 is 13 residues. The V gene lost 7 bases and the J gene lost 5 bases, with 18 bases spanning the gap. Germline lookup yields CDR1 SQVTM and CDR2 ANQGSEA. The genes are TRBV29-1 and TRBJ2-7, with D unclear. The sequenced sample consisted of naive CD4+ T cells from PBMCs. Subset: CD45RA+ positively selected. The receptor's source is a man younger than 30 in good health. Some clones in this sample may be carry-over from other donors' samples. Written as DNA, the CDR3 is TGCAGCGGAGCTAGAGATGGGGATGACGAGCAGTACTTC. It encodes CSGARDGDDEQYF.